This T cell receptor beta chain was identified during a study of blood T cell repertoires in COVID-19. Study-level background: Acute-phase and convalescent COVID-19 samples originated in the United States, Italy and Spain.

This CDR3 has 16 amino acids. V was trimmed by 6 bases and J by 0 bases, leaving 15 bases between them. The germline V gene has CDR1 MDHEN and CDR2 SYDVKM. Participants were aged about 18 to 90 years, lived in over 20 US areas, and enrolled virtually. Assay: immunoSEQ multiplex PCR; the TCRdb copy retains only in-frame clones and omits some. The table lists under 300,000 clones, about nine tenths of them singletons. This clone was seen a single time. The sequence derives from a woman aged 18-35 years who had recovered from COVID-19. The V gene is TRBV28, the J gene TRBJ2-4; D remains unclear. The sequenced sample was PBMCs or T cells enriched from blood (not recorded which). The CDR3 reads CASSPSRPLAKNIQYF. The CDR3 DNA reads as TGTGCCAGCAGCCCATCGCGGCCCCTAGCCAAAAACATTCAGTACTTC.